This T cell receptor (beta chain) was observed in a study of blood T cell repertoires in COVID-19 (dated by TCRdb to about 2020). With regard to the full study: The collaborator samples originated in the United States, Italy and Spain and spanned the acute and convalescent phases of COVID-19. Deeply sampled blood TCRbeta repertoires from subjects exposed to, actively infected with, or recovered from COVID-19 were included in the dataset. Nearly every sample came with metadata listing a de-identified subject ID, COVID-19 status, age in years and sex. A freely available public database, intended as a resource for researchers studying the immune response to SARS-CoV-2, is where the repertoires were released. Where available, HLA class I and class II types were taken from metadata supplied by the sample provider and were not determined by assay-based typing. The material from the prospective study consisted of cDNA or gDNA derived from T cells, B-cell-depleted T cells, or PBMCs. The samples were drawn from two sources: the first 160 participants of the ongoing ImmuneRACE study, and over 1,000 subjects contributed by 6 global collaborators.

TCRbeta CDR3 regions were amplified from genomic DNA by means of the immunoSEQ Assay, a bias-controlled multiplex PCR. The authors' analysis ran thus. Within the assay, amplification of reference gene primers was used to estimate how many nucleated cells each sample contained. Sequence reads were collapsed and filtered to measure the absolute abundance of every unique TCRbeta CDR3 rearrangement. For each sample, productive Simpson clonality was calculated as the square root of Simpson's diversity index across productive rearrangements. Here the immuneACCESS table is served through TCRdb, limited to in-frame sequences with V and J called. Missing clones are a known gap in these copies; in checked studies unresolved V genes cover under half, and the rest lacks a known reason. That table supplies the V and J calls and clone size; D and trimming were determined from the DNA. Here the sample has roughly 460,000 clones; 80% to 90% occur a single time. Less than 0.95% of the sample is in the top ten clones.

At one collaborating source in Seattle, patients were enrolled during active infection and were followed longitudinally through the course of disease. Whole blood was collected in K2EDTA tubes by collaborating institutions according to the institutions' own protocols. Collaborator samples were shipped for TCRbeta analysis as frozen whole blood, isolated PBMCs, or DNA extracted from either sample type. Points on this clone: No cognate antigen has been identified for it. Base quality data are lacking; no much larger clone is found one base away.

Findings and caveats that apply to the study as a whole: The amount of clinical and demographic metadata varied by source and participant and was provided uncurated.

Sequenced input: peripheral blood. The TCR originated in a man between 18 and 29 years old with COVID-19, enrolled during active disease.

In nucleotides, the sequence is TGTGCCAGTAGTATAAGCGCCGGGGCAGGGGTATACGAGCAGTACTTC. Its amino acids are CASSISAGAGVYEQYF. The chain joins TRBV19 to TRBJ2-7; perhaps TRBD1 is the D gene, with 6 bases matching. From the germline V gene (reference sequence), CDR1 is LNHDA and CDR2 is SQIVND. Measured from the cysteine to the phenylalanine, the CDR3 is 16 residues long. Solely the CDR3 DNA is kept, with 48 bases framed from the first base. The junction shows trimming of 2 bases on V and 4 bases on J, plus 18 bases between the germline ends. Extended through the reference TRBV19 and TRBJ2-7 proteins, this CDR3 yields the full variable domain: DGGITQSPKYLFRKEGQNVTLSCEQNLNHDAMYWYRQDPGQGLRLIYYSQIVNDFQKGDIAEGYSVSREKKESFPLTVTSAQKNPTAFYLCASSISAGAGVYEQYFGPGTRLTVT.